The rows below give T cell receptor beta chains drawn from one sample of a study of cytotoxic CD8 clonotypes in ibrutinib-treated CLL. Libraries were prepared by immunoSEQ multiplex PCR; TCRdb keeps only in-frame clonotypes and omits some of them. The sample lists roughly 150,000 clones, roughly 80% seen once, with around 2.1% in the top ten. The source material was PBMCs, sampled after 12 months of ibrutinib treatment. Receptors originate from a human donor with chronic lymphocytic leukemia. CDR3s include the opening cysteine and the closing phenylalanine or tryptophan. The D gene is left open where the match is weak. Clone sizes are given selectively: once, few, many, or a class where the clone is expanded.

V gene,J gene,clone size,D gene,CDR3 protein,CDR3 DNA
TRBV28,TRBJ1-2,.,.,CASTPGDRRVDGYTF,TGTGCCAGCACACCCGGGGACCGCCGGGTGGATGGCTACACCTTC
TRBV15,TRBJ1-5,.,TRBD1,CATGFGTGMVSNQPQHF,TGTGCCACCGGCTTCGGGACAGGGATGGTAAGCAATCAGCCCCAGCATTTT
TRBV5-5,TRBJ1-6,few,.,CASSPQLGARGSPLHF,TGTGCCAGCAGCCCTCAACTGGGGGCTAGGGGGTCACCCCTCCACTTT
TRBV11-3,TRBJ1-6,once,TRBD1,CASSLPRTGYNSPLHF,TGTGCCAGCAGCTTACCCCGGACAGGCTATAATTCACCCCTCCACTTT
TRBV27,TRBJ1-2,.,.,CASSLQGLSGYTF,TGTGCCAGCAGTTTACAGGGGCTTTCTGGCTACACCTTC
TRBV29-1,TRBJ2-1,.,.,CSVDGRRLNNEQFF,TGCAGCGTTGACGGGCGTAGGCTGAACAATGAGCAGTTCTTC
TRBV18,TRBJ2-4,.,TRBD1,CASSDREKNIQYF,TGTGCCAGCTCAGACAGGGAGAAAAACATTCAGTACTTC
TRBV7-9,TRBJ1-5,.,.,CASSLEPSVRQGNQPQHF,TGTGCCAGCAGCTTAGAACCGTCGGTCAGGCAGGGTAATCAGCCCCAGCATTTT
TRBV27,TRBJ2-1,.,TRBD2,CASRRTSGMYNEQFF,TGTGCCAGCAGAAGGACTAGCGGGATGTACAATGAGCAGTTCTTC
TRBV7-2,TRBJ2-1,.,.,CASAMGGASYNEQFF,TGTGCCAGCGCAATGGGGGGGGCCTCCTACAATGAGCAGTTCTTC
TRBV19,TRBJ2-7,.,.,CASMGGPEDNYEQYF,TGTGCCAGTATGGGGGGGCCTGAGGATAACTACGAGCAGTACTTC
TRBV2,TRBJ1-3,.,.,CASRTGGGNTIYF,TGTGCCAGCAGGACGGGCGGAGGAAACACCATATATTTT
TRBV14,TRBJ1-1,.,.,CASSQDNKFFGFGNTEAFF,TGTGCCAGCAGCCAGGACAACAAGTTTTTCGGGTTTGGGAACACTGAAGCTTTCTTT
TRBV28,TRBJ2-7,.,TRBD2,CASRLAGVYEQYF,TGTGCCAGTCGACTAGCGGGAGTTTACGAGCAGTACTTC
TRBV2,TRBJ2-2,.,TRBD2,CASSDLAGGPGTGELFF,TGTGCCAGCAGTGACCTAGCGGGAGGGCCCGGCACCGGGGAGCTGTTTTTT
TRBV5-1,TRBJ1-3,.,.,CASSLDYSGNTIYF,TGCGCCAGCAGCTTGGACTACTCTGGAAACACCATATATTTT
TRBV19,TRBJ1-2,.,TRBD1,CASSIRKLGVGDRDGYTF,TGTGCCAGTAGTATCCGTAAGTTGGGGGTGGGCGACAGGGACGGCTACACCTTC
TRBV4-1,TRBJ2-7,once,TRBD2,CASSRGQTGTSGRAYEQYF,TGCGCCAGCAGCCGGGGACAAACCGGGACTAGCGGGAGGGCCTACGAGCAGTACTTC
TRBV6-5,TRBJ2-7,.,TRBD1,CASGTGGYEQYF,TGTGCCAGCGGGACAGGGGGCTACGAGCAGTACTTC
TRBV5-1,TRBJ2-3,.,.,CASSFTDTQYF,TGCGCCAGCAGCTTCACAGATACGCAGTATTTT
TRBV4-1,TRBJ2-1,once,TRBD2,CASSQDTSGGYNEQFF,TGCGCCAGCAGCCAAGATACTAGCGGGGGTTACAATGAGCAGTTCTTC
TRBV6-1,TRBJ2-7,.,TRBD1,CASRLHTGGNYEQYF,TGTGCCAGCAGACTACATACAGGGGGGAACTACGAGCAGTACTTC
TRBV2,TRBJ2-7,.,.,CASSETHNPPDF,TGTGCCAGCAGTGAAACCCACAACCCCCCAGACTTC
TRBV6-5,TRBJ2-7,once,.,CASSYSLPGAIKYF,TGTGCCAGCAGTTACTCTCTCCCAGGGGCGATAAAGTACTTC
TRBV29-1,TRBJ1-4,.,.,CSVGTGITNEKLFF,TGCAGCGTTGGGACGGGGATAACTAATGAAAAACTGTTTTTT
TRBV7-9,TRBJ2-7,.,TRBD2,CASSPGGASYEQYF,TGTGCCAGCAGCCCCGGGGGGGCCTCCTACGAGCAGTACTTC
TRBV11-2,TRBJ2-5,.,.,CASSLEPVGETQYF,TGTGCCAGCAGCTTAGAGCCTGTGGGGGAGACCCAGTACTTC
TRBV5-1,TRBJ2-4,.,TRBD1,CASSPGQGQNIQYF,TGCGCCAGCAGCCCTGGACAGGGGCAAAACATTCAGTACTTC
TRBV9,TRBJ2-2,.,.,CASSVGLVVGTGELFF,TGTGCCAGCAGCGTTGGGCTAGTGGTTGGCACCGGGGAGCTGTTTTTT
TRBV27,TRBJ2-7,.,TRBD2,CASSFRHPTREGSYEQYF,TGTGCCAGCAGTTTCCGCCACCCGACAAGGGAGGGCTCCTACGAGCAGTACTTC
TRBV7-9,TRBJ1-1,few,.,CASSPSGGTEAFF,TGTGCCAGCAGCCCCAGTGGGGGAACTGAAGCTTTCTTT
TRBV6-5,TRBJ2-7,.,.,CASSYGGSLTKEQYF,TGTGCCAGCAGTTACGGCGGGTCCTTAACAAAGGAGCAGTACTTC
TRBV5-1,TRBJ2-4,.,.,CASSLEQGTNIQYF,TGCGCCAGCAGCTTGGAGCAGGGGACGAACATTCAGTACTTC
TRBV18,TRBJ2-3,.,.,CASNHVGASTDTQYF,TGTGCCAGCAATCACGTCGGAGCTAGCACAGATACGCAGTATTTT
TRBV29-1,TRBJ1-2,.,.,CSVGKLESYGYTF,TGCAGCGTTGGGAAATTGGAGAGTTATGGCTACACCTTC
TRBV4-3,TRBJ2-7,.,.,CASSQESGSYEQYF,TGCGCCAGCAGCCAAGAAAGCGGCTCCTACGAGCAGTACTTC
TRBV5-8,TRBJ1-1,.,.,CASRQYRGTTEAFF,TGTGCCAGCCGCCAGTACCGCGGGACCACTGAAGCTTTCTTT
TRBV9,TRBJ2-3,.,TRBD2,CASSPRGAGHTDTQYF,TGTGCCAGCAGCCCGCGGGGAGCGGGGCACACAGATACGCAGTATTTT
TRBV4-3,TRBJ2-4,few,.,CASSQADTGRGPIGDIQYF,TGCGCCAGCAGCCAGGCCGATACGGGCAGGGGACCTATAGGGGACATTCAGTACTTC
TRBV2,TRBJ1-4,.,.,CASRGGGTTNEKLFF,TGTGCCTCTCGAGGGGGGGGTACAACTAATGAAAAACTGTTTTTT
TRBV7-6,TRBJ1-1,.,.,CASSFGGTGLFTEAFF,TGTGCCAGCAGCTTCGGGGGGACCGGTTTGTTCACTGAAGCTTTCTTT
TRBV4-3,TRBJ1-1,few,.,CASSQEADRNTEAFF,TGCGCCAGCAGCCAAGAGGCGGACAGGAACACTGAAGCTTTCTTT
TRBV19,TRBJ1-6,.,.,CASSIDGETRSPLHF,TGTGCCAGTAGTATAGACGGGGAAACGCGCTCACCCCTCCACTTT
TRBV13,TRBJ2-2,.,TRBD1,CASSQQGRYTGELFF,TGTGCCAGCAGCCAACAGGGGCGATACACCGGGGAGCTGTTTTTT
TRBV19,TRBJ2-5,.,TRBD1,CASSAQAGGETQYF,TGTGCCAGTAGTGCCCAGGCAGGGGGAGAGACCCAGTACTTC
TRBV19,TRBJ2-5,.,TRBD1,CASSIGTGGAETQYF,TGTGCCAGTAGTATTGGGACAGGGGGCGCGGAGACCCAGTACTTC
TRBV13,TRBJ1-2,.,.,CASSLGQGNRYGYTF,TGTGCCAGCAGCTTAGGACAGGGCAATAGGTATGGCTACACCTTC
TRBV9,TRBJ1-1,.,.,CASSPGRLTMKMNTEAFF,TGTGCCAGCAGCCCGGGCAGACTGACTATGAAAATGAACACTGAAGCTTTCTTT
TRBV18,TRBJ1-1,.,.,CASSPPQQANTEAFF,TGTGCCAGCTCACCACCGCAACAGGCGAACACTGAAGCTTTCTTT
TRBV25-1,TRBJ2-7,.,.,CASSEWRGRSDEQYF,TGTGCCAGCAGTGAATGGAGGGGGCGCTCGGACGAGCAGTACTTC
TRBV18,TRBJ1-2,.,.,CASSPPLRTVPFEGYTF,TGTGCCAGCTCACCTCCTCTTAGGACAGTCCCCTTTGAGGGCTACACCTTC
TRBV27,TRBJ2-3,.,TRBD1,CAGSFRGWSTDTQYF,TGTGCCGGCAGTTTCAGGGGGTGGAGCACAGATACGCAGTATTTT
TRBV28,TRBJ2-5,once,.,CASAQGRGTQYF,TGTGCCAGCGCGCAGGGGAGGGGGACCCAGTACTTC
TRBV7-9,TRBJ2-3,.,.,CASSSGTSRGTDTQYF,TGTGCCAGCAGCTCGGGGACCTCCCGGGGAACAGATACGCAGTATTTT
TRBV28,TRBJ1-5,.,.,CASSPGRGNQPQHF,TGTGCCAGCAGTCCGGGACGGGGCAATCAGCCCCAGCATTTT
TRBV2,TRBJ2-7,once,.,CASSEGSGGTGEQYF,TGTGCCAGCAGTGAAGGGTCAGGGGGGACGGGCGAGCAGTACTTC
TRBV10-3,TRBJ2-5,.,TRBD1,CAISGRDRDKETQYF,TGTGCCATCAGTGGGCGGGACAGGGATAAAGAGACCCAGTACTTC